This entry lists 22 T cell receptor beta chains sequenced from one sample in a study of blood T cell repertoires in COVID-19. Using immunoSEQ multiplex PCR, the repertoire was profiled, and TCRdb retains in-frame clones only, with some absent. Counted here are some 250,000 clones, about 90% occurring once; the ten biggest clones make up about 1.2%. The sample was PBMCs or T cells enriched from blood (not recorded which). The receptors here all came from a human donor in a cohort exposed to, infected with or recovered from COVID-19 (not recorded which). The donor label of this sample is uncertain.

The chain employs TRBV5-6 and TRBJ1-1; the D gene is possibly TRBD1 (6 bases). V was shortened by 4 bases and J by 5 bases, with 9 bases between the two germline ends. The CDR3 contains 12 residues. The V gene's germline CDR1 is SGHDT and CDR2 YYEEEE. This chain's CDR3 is CASSRTGTEAFF. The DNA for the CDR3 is TGTGCCAGCAGCCGAACAGGGACTGAAGCTTTCTTT. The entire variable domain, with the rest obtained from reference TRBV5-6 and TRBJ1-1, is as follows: DAGVTQSPTHLIKTRGQQVTLRCSPKSGHDTVSWYQQALGQGPQFIFQYYEEEERQRGNFPDRFSGHQFPNYSSELNVNALLLGDSALYLCASSRTGTEAFFGQGTRLTVV.

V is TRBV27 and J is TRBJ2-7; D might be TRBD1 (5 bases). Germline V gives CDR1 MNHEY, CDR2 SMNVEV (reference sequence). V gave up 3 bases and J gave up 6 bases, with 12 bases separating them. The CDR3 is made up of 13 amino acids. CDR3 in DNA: TGTGCCAGCAGTTTTCGACGGACACGCGAGCAGTACTTC. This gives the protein CASSFRRTREQYF.

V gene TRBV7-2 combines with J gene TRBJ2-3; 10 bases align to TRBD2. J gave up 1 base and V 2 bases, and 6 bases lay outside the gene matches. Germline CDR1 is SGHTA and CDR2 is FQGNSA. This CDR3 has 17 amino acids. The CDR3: CASSLPLAGPRTDTQYF. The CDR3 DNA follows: TGTGCCAGCAGCTTACCACTAGCGGGGCCTCGCACAGATACGCAGTATTTT. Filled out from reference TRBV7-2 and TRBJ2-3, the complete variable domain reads GAGVSQSPSNKVTEKGKDVELRCDPISGHTALYWYRQSLGQGLEFLIYFQGNSAPDKSGLPSDRFSAERTGGSVSTLTIQRTQQEDSAVYLCASSLPLAGPRTDTQYFGPGTRLTVL.

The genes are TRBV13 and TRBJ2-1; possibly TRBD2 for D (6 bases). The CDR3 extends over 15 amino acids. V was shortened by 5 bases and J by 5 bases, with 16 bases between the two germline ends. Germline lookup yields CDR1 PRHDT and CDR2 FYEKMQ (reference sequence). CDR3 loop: CASSTLRGNNNEQFF. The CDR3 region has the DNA TGTGCCAGCAGCACTCTGCGGGGCAACAACAATGAGCAGTTCTTC.

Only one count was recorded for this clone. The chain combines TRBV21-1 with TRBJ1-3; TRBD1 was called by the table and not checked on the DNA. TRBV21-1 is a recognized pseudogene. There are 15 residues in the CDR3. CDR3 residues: CASSKGSGGLNTIYF. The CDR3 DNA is TGTGCCAGCAGCAAAGGATCAGGGGGCCTAAACACCATATATTTT.

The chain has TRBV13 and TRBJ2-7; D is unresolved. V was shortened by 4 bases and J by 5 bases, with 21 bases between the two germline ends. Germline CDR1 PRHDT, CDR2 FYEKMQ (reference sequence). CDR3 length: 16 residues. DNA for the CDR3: TGTGCCAGCAGCTCCCGTGGAGCCTCAGCTCGGAACGAGCAGTACTTC. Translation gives CASSSRGASARNEQYF.

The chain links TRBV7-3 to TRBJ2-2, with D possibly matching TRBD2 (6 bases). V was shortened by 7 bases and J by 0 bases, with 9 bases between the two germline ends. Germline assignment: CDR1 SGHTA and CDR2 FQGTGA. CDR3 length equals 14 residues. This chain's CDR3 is CASKTGANTGELFF. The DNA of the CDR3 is TGTGCCAGCAAAACGGGGGCGAACACCGGGGAGCTGTTTTTT.

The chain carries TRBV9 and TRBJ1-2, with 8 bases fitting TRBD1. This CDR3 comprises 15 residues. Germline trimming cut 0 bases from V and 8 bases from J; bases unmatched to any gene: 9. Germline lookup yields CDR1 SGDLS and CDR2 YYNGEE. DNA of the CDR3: TGTGCCAGCAGCGTAGACCTTGACAGGGGAAACGGCTACACCTTC. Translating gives CASSVDLDRGNGYTF.

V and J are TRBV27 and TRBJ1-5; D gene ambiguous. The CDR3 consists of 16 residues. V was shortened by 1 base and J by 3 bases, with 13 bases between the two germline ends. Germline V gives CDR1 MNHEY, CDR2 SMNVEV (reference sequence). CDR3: CASSLYGPIPNQPQHF. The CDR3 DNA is TGTGCCAGCAGTTTATATGGCCCCATCCCCAATCAGCCCCAGCATTTT.

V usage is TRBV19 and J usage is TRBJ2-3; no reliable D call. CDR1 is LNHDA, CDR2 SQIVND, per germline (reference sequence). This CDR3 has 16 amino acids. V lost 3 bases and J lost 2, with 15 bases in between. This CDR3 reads CASSIRLDSFTDTQYF. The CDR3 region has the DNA TGTGCCAGTAGTATTCGGCTAGACTCTTTCACAGATACGCAGTATTTT.

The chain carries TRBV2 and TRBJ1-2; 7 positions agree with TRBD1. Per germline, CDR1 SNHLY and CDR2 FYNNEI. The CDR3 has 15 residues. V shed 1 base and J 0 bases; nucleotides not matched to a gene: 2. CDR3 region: CASSEETGTNYGYTF. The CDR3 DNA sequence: TGTGCCAGCAGTGAAGAGACAGGGACTAACTATGGCTACACCTTC.

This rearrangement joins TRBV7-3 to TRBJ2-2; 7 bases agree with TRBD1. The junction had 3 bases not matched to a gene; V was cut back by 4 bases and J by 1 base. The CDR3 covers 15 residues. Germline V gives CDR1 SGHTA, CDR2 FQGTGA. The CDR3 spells CASSSGTENTGELFF. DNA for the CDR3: TGTGCCAGCAGCTCCGGGACAGAGAACACCGGGGAGCTGTTTTTT.

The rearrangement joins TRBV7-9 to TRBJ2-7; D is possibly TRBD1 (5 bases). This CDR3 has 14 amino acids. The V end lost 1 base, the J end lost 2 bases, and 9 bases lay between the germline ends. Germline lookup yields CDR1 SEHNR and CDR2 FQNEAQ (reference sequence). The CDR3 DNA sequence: TGTGCCAGCAGCTTAGGGGTCAGGGCCTACGAGCAGTACTTC. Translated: CASSLGVRAYEQYF.

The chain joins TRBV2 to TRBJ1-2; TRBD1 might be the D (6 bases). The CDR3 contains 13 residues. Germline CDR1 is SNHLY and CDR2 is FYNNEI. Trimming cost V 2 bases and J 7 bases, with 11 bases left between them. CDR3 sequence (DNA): TGTGCCAGCAGTGAACAGGGGATTGGTGGCTACACCTTC. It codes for CASSEQGIGGYTF.

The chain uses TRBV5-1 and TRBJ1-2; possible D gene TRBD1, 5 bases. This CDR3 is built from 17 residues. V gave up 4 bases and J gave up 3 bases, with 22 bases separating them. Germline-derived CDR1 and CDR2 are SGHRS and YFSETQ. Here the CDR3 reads CASSPRTLSFPHYGYTF. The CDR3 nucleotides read TGCGCCAGCAGCCCGAGGACATTATCCTTTCCCCACTATGGCTACACCTTC.

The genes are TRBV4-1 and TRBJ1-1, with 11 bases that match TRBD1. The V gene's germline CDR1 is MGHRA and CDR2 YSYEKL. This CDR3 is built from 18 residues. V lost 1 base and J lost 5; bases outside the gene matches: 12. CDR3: CASSQARTGGGVETEAFF. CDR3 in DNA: TGCGCCAGCAGCCAAGCCCGGACAGGGGGCGGGGTAGAGACTGAAGCTTTCTTT.

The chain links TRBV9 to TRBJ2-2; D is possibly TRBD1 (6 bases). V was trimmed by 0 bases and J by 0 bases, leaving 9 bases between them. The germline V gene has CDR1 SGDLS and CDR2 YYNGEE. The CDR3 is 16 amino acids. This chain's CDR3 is CASSVGDTSNTGELFF. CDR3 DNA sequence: TGTGCCAGCAGCGTAGGGGACACCTCGAACACCGGGGAGCTGTTTTTT.

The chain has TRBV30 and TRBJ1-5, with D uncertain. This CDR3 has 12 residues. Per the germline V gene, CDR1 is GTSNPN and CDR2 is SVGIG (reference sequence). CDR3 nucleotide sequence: TGTGCTTTTGGGGAGGTGGGACAGCCCCAGCATTTT. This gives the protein CAFGEVGQPQHF.

In nucleotides, the CDR3 is TGCGCCACCCGAGGTTCGGGACAGGGTGAGCAGTACTTC. Translating it yields CATRGSGQGEQYF. V is TRBV5-1 and J is TRBJ2-7, with TRBD1 matching 9 bases. The CDR3 extends over 13 amino acids. V gave up 9 bases and J gave up 7 bases; unmatched junction bases: 11. The germline gives CDR1 SGHRS, CDR2 YFSETQ.

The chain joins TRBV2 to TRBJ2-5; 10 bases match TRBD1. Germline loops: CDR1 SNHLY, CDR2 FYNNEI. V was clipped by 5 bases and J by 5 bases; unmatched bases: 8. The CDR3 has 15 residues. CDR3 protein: CASSQTGGTGETQYF. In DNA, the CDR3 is TGTGCCAGCAGTCAGACAGGGGGCACCGGCGAGACCCAGTACTTC.

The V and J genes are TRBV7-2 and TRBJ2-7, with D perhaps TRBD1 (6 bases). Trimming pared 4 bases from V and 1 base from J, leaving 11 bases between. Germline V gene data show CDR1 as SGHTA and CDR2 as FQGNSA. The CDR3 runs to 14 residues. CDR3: CASSSGRGSYEQYF. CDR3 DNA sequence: TGTGCCAGCAGCTCAGGCAGGGGATCCTACGAGCAGTACTTC.

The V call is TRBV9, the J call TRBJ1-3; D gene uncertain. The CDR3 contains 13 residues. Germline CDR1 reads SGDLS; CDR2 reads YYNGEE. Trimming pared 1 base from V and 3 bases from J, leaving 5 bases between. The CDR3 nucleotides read TGTGCCAGCAGCGTAAATATTGGAAACACCATATATTTT. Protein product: CASSVNIGNTIYF.